This T cell receptor beta chain was recorded in a study of OX40 agonist ivuxolimab in advanced cancers. The wider study: There were three patients with partial responses, one having hepatocellular carcinoma and two cutaneous melanoma. Overall study results and limits: In the 0.1-3.0 mg/kg groups, partial responders showed among the lowest expansion.

Excluded were patients having autoimmune disease history or systemic immunosuppression. Germline assignment: CDR1 SGHTA and CDR2 FQGNSA. V trimming: 8 bases; J trimming: 0 bases; junction bases outside the gene matches: 4. CDR3 length equals 13 residues. The repertoire was sequenced with immunoSEQ multiplex PCR; TCRdb's copy has only in-frame clones and lacks some. The sample lists tens of thousands of clones, 65% to 85% seen once, with 3.1% in the top ten. To note about this clone: Its specificity is unknown.

This chain uses TRBV7-2 with TRBJ2-7; 7 bases line up with TRBD2. Material: CD4+ or CD8+ T cells sorted from blood, obtained in a trial of the OX40 agonist ivuxolimab. The receptor was derived from an adult with an advanced solid tumor such as melanoma, head and neck, liver or kidney cancer. CDR3 amino acids: CASSRDYSYEQYF. In DNA form, the CDR3 reads TGTGCCAGCTCCCGGGACTACTCCTACGAGCAGTACTTC.